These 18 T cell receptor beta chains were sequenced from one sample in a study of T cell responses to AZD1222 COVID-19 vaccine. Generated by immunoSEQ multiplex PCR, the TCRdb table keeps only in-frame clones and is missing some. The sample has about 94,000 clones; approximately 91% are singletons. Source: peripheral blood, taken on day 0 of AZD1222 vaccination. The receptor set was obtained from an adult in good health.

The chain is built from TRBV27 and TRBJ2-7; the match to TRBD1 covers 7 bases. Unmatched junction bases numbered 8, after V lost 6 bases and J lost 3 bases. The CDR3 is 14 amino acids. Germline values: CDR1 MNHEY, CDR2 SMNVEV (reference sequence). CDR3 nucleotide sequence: TGTGCCAGCAGCTCTATGACAGGGCTCTACGAGCAGTACTTC. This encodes CASSSMTGLYEQYF.

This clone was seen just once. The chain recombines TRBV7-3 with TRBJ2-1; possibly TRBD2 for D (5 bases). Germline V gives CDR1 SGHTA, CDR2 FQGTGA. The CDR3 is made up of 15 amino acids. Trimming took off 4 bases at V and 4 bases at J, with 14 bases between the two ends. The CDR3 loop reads CASSSSRAGYNEQFF. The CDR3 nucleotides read TGTGCCAGCAGCTCTTCGAGGGCCGGGTACAATGAGCAGTTCTTC.

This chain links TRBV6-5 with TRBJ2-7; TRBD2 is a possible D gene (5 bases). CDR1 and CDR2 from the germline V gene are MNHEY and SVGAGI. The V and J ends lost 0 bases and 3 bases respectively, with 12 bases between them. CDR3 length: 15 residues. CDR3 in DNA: TGTGCCAGCAGTTACTCGAGAGGGCCTGACTACGAGCAGTACTTC. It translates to CASSYSRGPDYEQYF.

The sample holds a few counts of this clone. CDR3 region: CASSDRQGADTGELFF. CDR3 DNA: TGTGCCAGTAGTGACCGACAGGGGGCGGACACCGGGGAGCTGTTTTTT. The J gene is TRBJ2-2, the V gene TRBV19; 10 nucleotides agree with TRBD1. The V and J ends lost 5 bases and 3 bases, in that order; junction bases with no gene match: 6. Germline V gives CDR1 LNHDA, CDR2 SQIVND (reference sequence). The CDR3 is made up of 16 amino acids.

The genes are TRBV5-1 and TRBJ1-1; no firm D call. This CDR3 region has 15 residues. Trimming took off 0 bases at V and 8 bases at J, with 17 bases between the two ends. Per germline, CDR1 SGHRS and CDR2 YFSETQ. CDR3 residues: CASSLGESAPGEAFF. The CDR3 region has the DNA TGCGCCAGCAGCTTGGGGGAAAGCGCCCCTGGAGAAGCTTTCTTT.

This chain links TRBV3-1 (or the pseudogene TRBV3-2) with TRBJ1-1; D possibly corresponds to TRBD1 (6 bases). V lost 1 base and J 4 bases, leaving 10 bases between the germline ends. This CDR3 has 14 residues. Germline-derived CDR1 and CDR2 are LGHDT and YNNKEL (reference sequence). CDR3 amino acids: CASSQVGGATEAFF. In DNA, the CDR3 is TGTGCCAGCAGCCAAGTTGGGGGGGCCACTGAAGCTTTCTTT.

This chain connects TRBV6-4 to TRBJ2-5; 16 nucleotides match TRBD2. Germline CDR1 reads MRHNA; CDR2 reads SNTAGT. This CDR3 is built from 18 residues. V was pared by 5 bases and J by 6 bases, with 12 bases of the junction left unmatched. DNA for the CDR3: TGTGCCAGCAGTCGGATTGGGACTAGCGGGGGGGCCTTGAAGACCCAGTACTTC. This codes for CASSRIGTSGGALKTQYF.

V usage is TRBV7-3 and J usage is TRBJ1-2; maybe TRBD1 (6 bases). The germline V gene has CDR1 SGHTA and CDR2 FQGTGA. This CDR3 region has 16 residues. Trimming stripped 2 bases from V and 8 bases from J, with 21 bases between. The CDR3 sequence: CASSLGGPPQREGYTF. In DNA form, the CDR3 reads TGTGCCAGCAGCTTAGGGGGGCCCCCCCAACGGGAGGGCTACACCTTC.

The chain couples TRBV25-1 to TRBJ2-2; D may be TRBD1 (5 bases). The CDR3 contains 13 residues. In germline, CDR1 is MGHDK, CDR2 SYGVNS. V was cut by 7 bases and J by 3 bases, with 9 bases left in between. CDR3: CASKQADTGELFF. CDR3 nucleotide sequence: TGTGCCAGCAAACAGGCCGACACCGGGGAGCTGTTTTTT.

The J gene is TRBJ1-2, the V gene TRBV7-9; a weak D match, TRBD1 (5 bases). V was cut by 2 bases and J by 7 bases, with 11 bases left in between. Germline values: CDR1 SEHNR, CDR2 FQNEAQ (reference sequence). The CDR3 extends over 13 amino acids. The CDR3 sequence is CASSLSQGSGYTF. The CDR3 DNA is TGTGCCAGCAGCTTATCCCAGGGAAGTGGCTACACCTTC.

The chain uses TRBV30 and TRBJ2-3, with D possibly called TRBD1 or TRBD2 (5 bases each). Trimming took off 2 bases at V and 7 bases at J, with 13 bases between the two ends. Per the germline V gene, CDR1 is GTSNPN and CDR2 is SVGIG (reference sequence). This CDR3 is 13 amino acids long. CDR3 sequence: CAWSRGAGNTQYF. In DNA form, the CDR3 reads TGTGCCTGGAGTCGAGGGGCAGGTAATACGCAGTATTTT.

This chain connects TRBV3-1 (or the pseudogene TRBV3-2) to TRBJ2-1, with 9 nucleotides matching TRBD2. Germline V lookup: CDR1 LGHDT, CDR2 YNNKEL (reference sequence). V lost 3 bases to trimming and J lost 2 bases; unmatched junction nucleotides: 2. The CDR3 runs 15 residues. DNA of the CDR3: TGTGCCAGCAGCCAGAGCGGGGGGCCCTACAATGAGCAGTTCTTC. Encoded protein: CASSQSGGPYNEQFF.

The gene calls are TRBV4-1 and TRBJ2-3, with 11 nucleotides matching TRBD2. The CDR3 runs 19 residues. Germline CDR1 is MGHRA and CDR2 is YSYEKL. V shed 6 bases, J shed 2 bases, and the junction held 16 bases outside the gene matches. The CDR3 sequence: CASSLQGRIAGGSTDTQYF. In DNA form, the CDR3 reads TGCGCCAGCAGTCTCCAAGGGCGTATAGCGGGGGGGTCCACAGATACGCAGTATTTT.

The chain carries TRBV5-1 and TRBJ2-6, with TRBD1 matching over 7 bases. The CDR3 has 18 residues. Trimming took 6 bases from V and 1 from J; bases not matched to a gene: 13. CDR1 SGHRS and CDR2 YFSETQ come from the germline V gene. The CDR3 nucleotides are TGCGCCAGCACCCTGTTAAAAGGACAGGTTTCTGGGGCCAACGTCCTGACTTTC. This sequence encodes CASTLLKGQVSGANVLTF.

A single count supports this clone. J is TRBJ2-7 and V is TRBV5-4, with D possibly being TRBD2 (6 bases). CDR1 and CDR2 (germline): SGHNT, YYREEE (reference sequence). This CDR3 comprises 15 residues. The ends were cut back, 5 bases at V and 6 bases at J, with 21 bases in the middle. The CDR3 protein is CASSIALGDSSEQYF. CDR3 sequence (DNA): TGTGCCAGCAGTATCGCGCTTGGGGACTCATCCGAGCAGTACTTC.

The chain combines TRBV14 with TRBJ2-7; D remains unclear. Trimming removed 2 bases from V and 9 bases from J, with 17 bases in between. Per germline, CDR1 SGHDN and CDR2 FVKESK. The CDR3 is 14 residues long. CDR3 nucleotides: TGTGCCAGCAGCCAATACGGCGTAGGAACGGGGCAGTACTTC. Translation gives CASSQYGVGTGQYF. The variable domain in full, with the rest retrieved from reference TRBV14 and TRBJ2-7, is EAGVTQFPSHSVIEKGQTVTLRCDPISGHDNLYWYRRVMGKEIKFLLHFVKESKQDESGMPNNRFLAERTGGTYSTLKVQPAELEDSGVYFCASSQYGVGTGQYFGPGTRLTVT.

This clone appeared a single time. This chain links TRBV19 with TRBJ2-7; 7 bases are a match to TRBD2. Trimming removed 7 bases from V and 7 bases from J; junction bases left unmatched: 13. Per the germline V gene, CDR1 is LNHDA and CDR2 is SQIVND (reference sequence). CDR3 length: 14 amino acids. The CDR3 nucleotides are TGTGCCAGTACCCAAGCGGGGTCAACGAGGGAGCAGTACTTC. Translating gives CASTQAGSTREQYF.

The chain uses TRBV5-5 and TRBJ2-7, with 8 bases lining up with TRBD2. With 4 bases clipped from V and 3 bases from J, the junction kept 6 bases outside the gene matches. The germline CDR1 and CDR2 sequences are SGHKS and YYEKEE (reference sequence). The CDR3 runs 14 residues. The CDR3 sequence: CASSPGTRGYEQYF. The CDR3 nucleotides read TGTGCCAGCAGCCCCGGGACTAGAGGCTACGAGCAGTACTTC.